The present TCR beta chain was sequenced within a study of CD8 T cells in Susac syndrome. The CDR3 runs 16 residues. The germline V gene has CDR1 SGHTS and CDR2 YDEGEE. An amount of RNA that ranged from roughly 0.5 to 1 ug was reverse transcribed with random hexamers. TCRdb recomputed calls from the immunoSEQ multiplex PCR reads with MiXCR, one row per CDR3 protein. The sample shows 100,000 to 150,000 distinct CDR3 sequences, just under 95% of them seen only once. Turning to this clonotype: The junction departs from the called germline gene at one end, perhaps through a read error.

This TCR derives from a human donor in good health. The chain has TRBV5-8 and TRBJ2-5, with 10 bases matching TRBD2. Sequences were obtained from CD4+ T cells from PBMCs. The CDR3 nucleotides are TGTGCCAGCAACTTGGGGACTAGCGCCTACCAAGAGACCCAGTACTTC. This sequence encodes CASNLGTSAYQETQYF. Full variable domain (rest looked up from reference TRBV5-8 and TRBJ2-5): EAGVTQSPTHLIKTRGQQATLRCSPISGHTSVYWYQQALGLGLQFLLWYDEGEERNRGNFPPRFSGRQFPNYSSELNVNALELEDSALYLCASNLGTSAYQETQYFGPGTRLLVL.